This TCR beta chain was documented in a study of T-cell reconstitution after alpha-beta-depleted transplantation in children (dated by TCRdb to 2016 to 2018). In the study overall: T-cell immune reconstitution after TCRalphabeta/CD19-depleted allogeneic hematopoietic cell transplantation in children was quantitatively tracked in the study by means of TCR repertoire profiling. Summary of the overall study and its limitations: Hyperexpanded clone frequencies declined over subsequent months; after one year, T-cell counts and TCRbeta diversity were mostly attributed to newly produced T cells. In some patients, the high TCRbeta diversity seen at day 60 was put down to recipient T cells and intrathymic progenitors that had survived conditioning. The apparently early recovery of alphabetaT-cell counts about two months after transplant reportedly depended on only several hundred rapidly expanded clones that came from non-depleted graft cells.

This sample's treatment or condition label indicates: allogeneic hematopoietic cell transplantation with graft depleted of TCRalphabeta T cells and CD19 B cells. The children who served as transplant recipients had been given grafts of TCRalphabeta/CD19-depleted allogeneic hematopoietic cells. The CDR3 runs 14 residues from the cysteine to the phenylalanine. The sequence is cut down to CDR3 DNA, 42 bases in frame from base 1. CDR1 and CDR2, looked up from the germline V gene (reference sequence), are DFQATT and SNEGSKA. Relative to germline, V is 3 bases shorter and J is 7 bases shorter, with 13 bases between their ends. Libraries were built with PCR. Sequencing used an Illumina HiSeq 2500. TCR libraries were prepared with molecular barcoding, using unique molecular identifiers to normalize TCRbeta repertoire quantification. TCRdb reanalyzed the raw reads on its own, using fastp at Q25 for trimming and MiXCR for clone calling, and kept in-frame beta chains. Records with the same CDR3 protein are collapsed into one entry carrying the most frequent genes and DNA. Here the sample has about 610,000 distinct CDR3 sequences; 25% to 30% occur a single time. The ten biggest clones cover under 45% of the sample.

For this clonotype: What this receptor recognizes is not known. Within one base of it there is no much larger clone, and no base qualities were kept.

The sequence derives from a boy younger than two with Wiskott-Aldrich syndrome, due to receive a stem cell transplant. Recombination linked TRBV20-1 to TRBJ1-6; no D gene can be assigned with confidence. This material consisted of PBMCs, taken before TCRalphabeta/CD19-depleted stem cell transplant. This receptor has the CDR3 CSARFQSPNSPLHF. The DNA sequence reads TGCAGTGCTAGGTTTCAGAGCCCGAATTCACCCCTCCACTTT.